The T cell receptor beta chain under discussion was sequenced for a study of T cell changes during pregnancy in multiple sclerosis (dated by TCRdb to about 2019). Looking at the study overall: In women with multiple sclerosis, the researchers looked at how the T cell repertoire shifted as pregnancy progressed.

The library was produced with the immunoSEQ multiplex PCR assay. The source is immuneACCESS, and TCRdb retained only in-frame sequences with V and J called. Part of the clones is not carried over; for the studies checked, unresolved V genes explain less than half of this, and the remainder is unexplained. Within this sample are approximately 53,000 clones, with nearly 95% of them counted one time only. The ten largest clones take up about 0.61% of the sample. V lost 2 bases and J lost 4 bases, and the count of bases not matched to a germline gene is 8. In the germline V gene, CDR1 corresponds to MGHRA and CDR2 to YSYEKL. The CDR3 covers 16 residues, taking in both the cysteine and the phenylalanine. Only the CDR3 part of the read is kept: 48 bases, read in frame from the first base. Note on this clone: Its recognized antigen is unknown. Base qualities are not provided; no much larger clone lies one nucleotide away.

This clonotype originated in a female donor in good health, enrolled as a control in a pregnancy study. The sample here was CD4+ T cells from peripheral blood mononuclear cells, taken after pregnancy. Rearrangement joined TRBV4-1 to TRBJ1-2, and TRBD1 aligns with 9 junction nucleotides. The sequence in DNA is TGCGCCAGCAGCCAACCTAACAGGGGGCGGGCCTATGGCTACACCTTC. Translation gives CASSQPNRGRAYGYTF.